A single sample is the source of the 31 T cell receptor beta chains below, sequenced in a study of cytomegalovirus exposure and HLA in healthy donors. The PCR used 60 Vbeta and 13 Jbeta primers. Assay: immunoSEQ multiplex PCR; the TCRdb copy retains only in-frame clones and omits some. Here the sample spans about 110,000 clones, roughly 80% being singletons. Sequences were obtained from PBMCs. Source of these receptors: a man aged 45-65 years in good health and CMV-seronegative.

The chain combines TRBV6-1 with TRBJ2-3, with 9 nucleotides matching TRBD2. V was clipped by 3 bases and J by 7 bases; unmatched bases: 11. The CDR3 length is 16 residues. CDR1 MNHNS and CDR2 SASEGT come from the germline V gene. CDR3 in amino acids: CASSDNSAGGLYTQYF. CDR3 bases: TGTGCCAGCAGTGATAACTCGGCGGGGGGGCTGTATACGCAGTATTTT.

The chain is built from TRBV19 and TRBJ1-2; TRBD1 matches at 8 bases. The CDR3 has 16 amino acids. Per the germline V gene, CDR1 is LNHDA and CDR2 is SQIVND (reference sequence). Losses at the gene ends were 1 base for V and 4 bases for J; bases not matched to a gene: 8. The CDR3 DNA reads as TGTGCCAGTAGTATAGCCTCCCGGACAGGGCGCTATGGCTACACCTTC. It codes for CASSIASRTGRYGYTF.

The chain recombines TRBV7-9 with TRBJ2-2, with a possible D match to TRBD1 (5 bases). Trimming left V 10 bases short and J 5 bases short, with 17 bases between. The germline gives CDR1 SEHNR, CDR2 FQNEAQ (reference sequence). The CDR3 runs to 14 residues. DNA of the CDR3: TGTGCCATCTCAAGGGGCAGGGTAACCGGGGAGCTGTTTTTT. The encoded protein is CAISRGRVTGELFF. The whole variable domain, remainder taken from reference TRBV7-9 and TRBJ2-2, is DTGVSQNPRHKITKRGQNVTFRCDPISEHNRLYWYRQTLGQGPEFLTYFQNEAQLEKSRLLSDRFSAERPKGSFSTLEIQRTEQGDSAMYLCAISRGRVTGELFFGEGSRLTVL.

In DNA, the CDR3 is TGCGCCAGCAGCCAGAATAAGGGACAGACCTACGAGCAGTACTTC. Translated, it gives CASSQNKGQTYEQYF. The gene calls are TRBV4-1 and TRBJ2-7; TRBD1 agrees at 7 bases. With V trimmed by 3 bases and J by 2 bases, 7 bases remained unmatched. Germline CDR1 reads MGHRA; CDR2 reads YSYEKL. The CDR3 length is 15 residues.

This clone came up once. The chain has TRBV7-2 and TRBJ2-5; TRBD2 agrees at 8 bases. The CDR3 is made up of 16 amino acids. The V gene end was trimmed by 0 bases and the J gene end by 2 bases; junction bases not matched to a gene: 5. The V gene's germline CDR1 is SGHTA and CDR2 FQGNSA. The CDR3 is CASSLAGRGGQETQYF. Written as DNA, the CDR3 is TGTGCCAGCAGCTTAGCGGGCCGGGGGGGGCAAGAGACCCAGTACTTC.

The chain has TRBV4-3 and TRBJ1-1; no definite D call. The CDR3 runs 17 residues. V was pared by 3 bases and J by 0 bases, with 17 bases between. The V gene's germline CDR1 is LGHNA and CDR2 YSLEER. The chain's CDR3 is CASSQLLGSLMNTEAFF. The CDR3 DNA reads TGCGCCAGCAGCCAGCTCCTTGGGAGCCTAATGAACACTGAAGCTTTCTTT.

This rearrangement joins TRBV5-5 to TRBJ2-3; tentative D call: TRBD1 (6 bases). The V end lost 0 bases, the J end lost 0 bases, and 11 bases lay between the germline ends. This CDR3 region has 16 residues. CDR1 and CDR2 (germline): SGHKS, YYEKEE (reference sequence). CDR3 in DNA: TGTGCCAGCAGCTTGGAGAGGACAGCTAGCACAGATACGCAGTATTTT. Its protein is CASSLERTASTDTQYF.

The chain has TRBV29-1 and TRBJ2-7; possibly TRBD1 for D (9 bases). This CDR3 is 14 amino acids long. Germline values: CDR1 SQVTM, CDR2 ANQGSEA. With 7 bases removed from V and 6 bases from J, the gap between germline ends came to 22 bases. The CDR3 coding sequence is TGCAGCGGACGGGGGGGGACAGGGTCTGGCGAGCAGTACTTC. It specifies CSGRGGTGSGEQYF.

The J gene is TRBJ1-5, the V gene TRBV6-1; D might be TRBD1 (5 bases). Trimming took off 6 bases at V and 4 bases at J, with 13 bases between the two ends. The CDR3 contains 14 residues. Germline V gene sequence: CDR1 MNHNS, CDR2 SASEGT. CDR3: CASSRSGINQPQHF. CDR3 DNA sequence: TGTGCCAGCAGCCGCTCAGGGATTAATCAGCCCCAGCATTTT.

The sample holds one count of this clone. The chain links TRBV6-6 to TRBJ2-1; 7 positions match TRBD1. With V trimmed by 6 bases and J by 4 bases, 6 bases remained unmatched. CDR1 and CDR2 from the germline V gene are MNHNY and SVGAGI (reference sequence). The length of the CDR3 is 14 residues. DNA for the CDR3: TGTGCCAGCAGACCTTCGGGACAGTACAATGAGCAGTTCTTC. Protein sequence: CASRPSGQYNEQFF.

For this clone: A read error may account for a junction end that differs from germline. V usage is TRBV5-1 and J usage is TRBJ2-1; no reliable D call. The CDR3 is 13 amino acids. Germline values: CDR1 SGHRS, CDR2 YFSETQ. The CDR3: CASSLNSDNEQFF. CDR3 sequence (DNA): TGCGCCAGCAGCTTGAACTCCGACAATGAGCAGTTCTTC.

V is TRBV7-2 and J is TRBJ2-1; 9 nucleotides agree with TRBD2. The CDR3 runs 15 residues. Germline CDR1 is SGHTA and CDR2 is FQGNSA. Unmatched junction bases numbered 10, after V lost 1 base and J lost 12 bases. This CDR3 is CASSLERGVPRGQFF. The CDR3 DNA sequence: TGTGCCAGCAGCTTAGAGCGGGGGGTTCCGAGGGGGCAGTTCTTC. The variable domain in full, completed from reference TRBV7-2 and TRBJ2-1, reads GAGVSQSPSNKVTEKGKDVELRCDPISGHTALYWYRQSLGQGLEFLIYFQGNSAPDKSGLPSDRFSAERTGGSVSTLTIQRTQQEDSAVYLCASSLERGVPRGQFFGPGTRLTVL.

J is TRBJ1-6 and V is TRBV30, with D tentatively TRBD1 (6 bases). The CDR3 runs to 14 residues. The ends were cut back, 0 bases at V and 8 bases at J, with 11 bases in the middle. CDR1 GTSNPN and CDR2 SVGIG come from the germline V gene (reference sequence). DNA for the CDR3: TGTGCCTGGAGTGTACGGGCAGGGGATTCACCCCTCCACTTT. It codes for CAWSVRAGDSPLHF.

The chain employs TRBV2 and TRBJ1-4; no clear D gene. Per germline, CDR1 SNHLY and CDR2 FYNNEI. The V end lost 6 bases, the J end lost 12 bases, and 23 bases lay between the germline ends. CDR3 length: 15 amino acids. The CDR3 bases are TGTGCCAGCAGCCTTGTCCTAGGCCGAATGGAGGAACTGTTTTTT. Amino acid sequence: CASSLVLGRMEELFF. Complete variable domain (other parts from reference TRBV2 and TRBJ1-4): EPEVTQTPSHQVTQMGQEVILRCVPISNHLYFYWYRQILGQKVEFLVSFYNNEISEKSEIFDDQFSVERPDGSNFTLKIRSTKLEDSAMYFCASSLVLGRMEELFFGSGTQLSVL.

The rearrangement uses TRBV5-1 and TRBJ1-2, with TRBD1 identical over 8 bases. This CDR3 has 15 residues. J was trimmed by 8 bases and V by 4 bases; bases with no gene match: 13. CDR1 and CDR2 (germline): SGHRS, YFSETQ. The CDR3 protein is CASSIRQTGDRGYTF. In DNA, the CDR3 is TGCGCCAGCAGCATCCGACAGACAGGGGATCGAGGCTACACCTTC. Complete variable domain (other parts from reference TRBV5-1 and TRBJ1-2): KAGVTQTPRYLIKTRGQQVTLSCSPISGHRSVSWYQQTPGQGLQFLFEYFSETQRNKGNFPGRFSGRQFSNSRSEMNVSTLELGDSALYLCASSIRQTGDRGYTFGSGTRLTVV.

The V call is TRBV2, the J call TRBJ2-2; 11 positions match TRBD2. The germline V gene has CDR1 SNHLY and CDR2 FYNNEI. The length of the CDR3 is 15 residues. J was trimmed by 1 base and V by 6 bases; bases with no gene match: 1. The CDR3 here is CASRGTSGNTGELFF. Written as DNA, the CDR3 is TGTGCCAGCAGGGGGACTAGCGGGAACACCGGGGAGCTGTTTTTT.

This clone has only a few counts. CDR3 amino acids: CASSPQQETEAFF. The CDR3 DNA follows: TGTGCCAGCAGCCCCCAACAGGAGACTGAAGCTTTCTTT. The chain couples TRBV14 to TRBJ1-1, with D possibly TRBD1 on 5 matching bases. The CDR3 length is 13 residues. Germline V CDR1 and CDR2: SGHDN, FVKESK. V lost 4 bases, J lost 5 bases, and 11 bases lay in between.

The chain has TRBV7-8 and TRBJ2-5; 8 bases are shared with TRBD2. The length of the CDR3 is 15 residues. V was pared by 7 bases and J by 1 base, with 8 bases of the junction left unmatched. Germline lookup yields CDR1 SGHVS and CDR2 FQNEAQ. The CDR3: CASTTGRGGQETQYF. Written as DNA, the CDR3 is TGTGCCAGCACAACCGGCCGGGGGGGCCAAGAGACCCAGTACTTC.

The chain links TRBV10-1 to TRBJ2-1; 11 bases map to TRBD2. CDR1 is WNHNN, CDR2 SYGVQD, per germline (reference sequence). V shed 9 bases, J shed 7 bases, and the junction held 8 bases outside the gene matches. This CDR3 is built from 14 residues. The CDR3 spells CASSTSGVPNEQFF. The CDR3 DNA sequence: TGCGCCAGTTCGACTAGCGGGGTACCGAATGAGCAGTTCTTC.

This clone was seen a few times. Other nucleotide sequences from this sample produce the same CDR3. V and J are TRBV9 and TRBJ2-3; D ambiguous. The germline V gene has CDR1 SGDLS and CDR2 YYNGEE. V lost 0 bases and J 3 bases, leaving 2 bases between the germline ends. The CDR3 covers 12 residues. In nucleotides, the CDR3 is TGTGCCAGCAGCGTAGCTACAGATACGCAGTATTTT. This gives the protein CASSVATDTQYF.

The rearrangement links TRBV5-6 to TRBJ1-6; 7 nucleotides line up with TRBD1. The CDR3 runs to 15 residues. The germline V gene encodes CDR1 SGHDT and CDR2 YYEEEE. The V gene end was trimmed by 1 base and the J gene end by 10 bases; junction bases not matched to a gene: 8. CDR3 amino acids: CASSLPNRGGSPLHF. Here the CDR3 DNA reads TGTGCCAGCAGCTTGCCGAACAGGGGTGGCTCACCCCTCCACTTT.

This clone was recorded a few times. The chain couples TRBV7-6 to TRBJ2-7; tentatively, D is TRBD2 (5 bases). V was cut by 5 bases and J by 7 bases, with 9 bases left in between. Germline CDR1 is SGHVS and CDR2 is FNYEAQ. The CDR3 length is 11 residues. The CDR3: CASSPGVEQYF. The CDR3 DNA reads TGTGCCAGCAGCCCCGGGGTGGAGCAGTACTTC.

This chain joins TRBV5-4 and TRBJ2-1; 8 bases map to TRBD1. The J segment lost 5 bases and the V segment lost 4 bases, leaving 8 bases of the junction unmatched. This CDR3 is built from 15 residues. Germline V lookup: CDR1 SGHNT, CDR2 YYREEE (reference sequence). CDR3 sequence (DNA): TGTGCCAGCAGCCTGGACAGGGCCCCACACAATGAGCAGTTCTTC. It encodes CASSLDRAPHNEQFF.

Concerning this clone: Mismatch with germline at one junction end may stem from a read error. J is TRBJ2-7 and V is TRBV6-5; TRBD2 might be the D (5 bases). The germline CDR1 and CDR2 sequences are MNHEY and SVGAGI. The CDR3 covers 13 residues. Written as DNA, the CDR3 is TGTGCCAGCAGTTACTCGGGAGACACCGCCGTGAACTTC. Translated: CASSYSGDTAVNF.

This clone was found once. This chain uses TRBV5-4 with TRBJ2-3; 12 nucleotides match TRBD1. V gave up 2 bases and J gave up 6 bases; unmatched junction bases: 7. The length of the CDR3 is 16 residues. Germline CDR1 and CDR2: SGHNT and YYREEE (reference sequence). The CDR3 is CASSFGTGGIRDTQYF. The CDR3 DNA reads TGTGCCAGCAGCTTTGGGACAGGGGGCATTCGGGATACGCAGTATTTT.

The chain uses TRBV6-5 and TRBJ1-1; no clear D. CDR1 is MNHEY, CDR2 SVGAGI, per germline. The length of the CDR3 is 11 residues. V was shortened by 6 bases and J by 2 bases, with 4 bases between the two germline ends. CDR3 amino acids: CASRRNTEAFF. The CDR3, as DNA: TGTGCCAGCAGGAGAAACACTGAAGCTTTCTTT.

The J gene is TRBJ2-6, the V gene TRBV18; perhaps TRBD1 as D (6 bases). Germline V lookup: CDR1 KGHSH, CDR2 LQKENI. This CDR3 region has 11 residues. V gave up 4 bases and J gave up 17 bases, with 12 bases separating them. In DNA, the CDR3 is TGTGCCAGCTCACTGACAGGCCTTATGACTTTC. Its translation: CASSLTGLMTF.

This sequence joins TRBV27 and TRBJ2-5; possibly TRBD1 for D (6 bases). The germline V and J ends were trimmed by 11 bases and 4 bases, with 11 bases remaining between them. Germline CDR1 reads MNHEY; CDR2 reads SMNVEV (reference sequence). CDR3 length: 11 amino acids. CDR3 sequence (DNA): TGTGCCCAGGGGTTGGGAGAGACCCAGTACTTC. Residues: CAQGLGETQYF.

This chain uses TRBV28 with TRBJ1-5; D gene unclear. CDR1 is MDHEN and CDR2 is SYDVKM in the germline V gene. The V end lost 6 bases, the J end lost 6 bases, and 12 bases lay between the germline ends. The CDR3 contains 13 residues. The CDR3 nucleotides are TGTGCCAGCAGCCTCCGGGAGACTCAGCCCCAGCATTTT. Translated, it gives CASSLRETQPQHF.

The V gene is TRBV28, the J gene TRBJ2-1; a weak D match, TRBD2 (7 bases). Germline values: CDR1 MDHEN, CDR2 SYDVKM. Trimming removed 6 bases at V and 7 bases at J, with 16 bases between. This CDR3 is 14 amino acids long. CDR3 coding DNA: TGTGCCAGCAGGACCCCCGCGGGGGCTAATGAGCAGTTCTTC. As protein: CASRTPAGANEQFF.

The rearrangement joins TRBV7-9 to TRBJ1-2, with 9 nucleotides matching TRBD1. The CDR3 extends over 13 amino acids. Germline V lookup: CDR1 SEHNR, CDR2 FQNEAQ (reference sequence). The V and J ends lost 5 bases and 8 bases, in that order; junction bases with no gene match: 6. CDR3 DNA sequence: TGTGCCAGCAGCCAGGGACAGGGAGGAGGCTACACCTTC. Amino acid sequence: CASSQGQGGGYTF.